Presented here are 27 T cell receptor beta chains from one specimen sequenced in a study of T-cell reconstitution after alpha-beta-depleted transplantation in children (dated by TCRdb to the mid-2010s). The library was prepared using PCR. This sample was sequenced with an Illumina HiSeq 2500. To normalize quantification of the TCRbeta repertoire, the TCR libraries were built with molecular barcoding that relied on unique molecular identifiers. Through fastp at Q25 and MiXCR, TCRdb rebuilt clones from the public reads, retaining in-frame beta chains. Every entry covers one CDR3 protein and lists the most common genes and DNA from its rows. Recorded for this sample are around 440,000 distinct CDR3 sequences; 16% of them occurred a single time. The ten largest clones take up 25% to 35% of the sample. What the treatment or condition label conveys for this sample: allogeneic hematopoietic cell transplantation with graft depleted of TCRalphabeta T cells and CD19 B cells.

The material sequenced was PBMCs, mostly from graft donor cells, taken 360 days after TCRalphabeta/CD19-depleted stem cell transplant. Source of these receptors: a boy less than two years old who had a stem cell transplant for Wiskott-Aldrich syndrome, so the T cells may come from the graft donor.

This chain uses TRBV10-3 with TRBJ2-1, with 10 bases lining up with TRBD2. Losses at the gene ends were 8 bases for V and 5 bases for J; bases not matched to a gene: 3. Germline CDR1 ENHRY, CDR2 SYGVKD. The CDR3 has 13 amino acids. CDR3 DNA sequence: TGTGCCATCTGGACTAGCGGAAACAATGAGCAGTTCTTC. It yields the protein CAIWTSGNNEQFF.

In its sample, this clonotype was seen a few times. This chain links TRBV4-2 with TRBJ2-1, with D unclear. Germline CDR1 reads LGHNA; CDR2 reads YNFKEQ. The CDR3 extends over 15 amino acids. V shed 0 bases and J shed 1 base, with 7 bases lying between them. The CDR3 is CASSQEVGSYNEQFF. For the CDR3, the DNA is TGTGCCAGCAGCCAAGAAGTTGGGTCCTACAATGAGCAGTTCTTC.

This clonotype occurred a few times. V usage is TRBV12-3 or TRBV12-4 and J usage is TRBJ1-5; unclear D gene. Deletions cut 6 bases from V and 2 bases from J, with 11 bases between. CDR3 length: 14 residues. CDR3 sequence: CASRSRGGNQPQHF. The CDR3 bases are TGTGCCAGCAGATCACGGGGAGGCAATCAGCCCCAGCATTTT.

This clonotype was observed a handful of times. V and J are TRBV7-8 and TRBJ2-7; 12 bases align to TRBD2. CDR1 SGHVS and CDR2 FQNEAQ come from the germline V gene. The trim removed 4 bases at V and 6 bases at J, leaving 13 bases unmatched. The CDR3 extends over 17 amino acids. The CDR3 here is CASSSRTSGIVVREQYF. The CDR3 nucleotides are TGTGCCAGCAGCTCGCGGACTAGCGGGATAGTGGTGCGCGAGCAGTACTTC.

This clonotype was seen more than once but under ten times. The rearrangement joins TRBV29-1 to TRBJ1-2; no clear D gene. Between the trimmed V and J ends, which lost 7 bases and 7 bases, there was a span of 10 bases. The germline V gene has CDR1 SQVTM and CDR2 ANQGSEA. The CDR3 covers 10 residues. Here the CDR3 DNA reads TGCAGCGCCGACGGGGTTGGCTACACCTTC. As protein: CSADGVGYTF.

This clonotype was found a few times. The chain has TRBV29-1 and TRBJ2-1, with D possibly TRBD1 on 6 matching bases. V lost 4 bases and J lost 4, with 14 bases in between. The CDR3 is 14 residues long. Germline CDR1 SQVTM, CDR2 ANQGSEA. Here the CDR3 reads CSVGQGRTYNEQFF. DNA of the CDR3: TGCAGCGTTGGGCAGGGGAGAACGTACAATGAGCAGTTCTTC.

The gene calls are TRBV5-1 and TRBJ1-4; D might be TRBD1 (5 bases). The germline V and J ends were trimmed by 2 bases and 1 base, with 6 bases remaining between them. Germline V CDR1 and CDR2: SGHRS, YFSETQ. This CDR3 spans 14 amino acids. CDR3 coding DNA: TGCGCCAGCAGCTTCGGGGGAACTAATGAAAAACTGTTTTTT. Translating it yields CASSFGGTNEKLFF.

This rearrangement joins TRBV20-1 to TRBJ2-7; 7 nucleotides agree with TRBD1. Losses at the gene ends were 0 bases for V and 3 bases for J; bases not matched to a gene: 8. The CDR3 has 15 amino acids. Germline V lookup: CDR1 DFQATT, CDR2 SNEGSKA (reference sequence). CDR3 nucleotides: TGCAGTGCTAGAGAGGGGACAGCTGTTGGCTACGAGCAGTACTTC. Its translation: CSAREGTAVGYEQYF.

This clonotype was seen only a few times. The rearrangement links TRBV6-5 to TRBJ2-1; 13 nucleotides line up with TRBD2. Germline CDR1 MNHEY, CDR2 SVGAGI. The length of the CDR3 is 17 residues. J was trimmed by 5 bases and V by 4 bases; bases with no gene match: 8. The CDR3 sequence: CASSWGLAGKEDNEQFF. CDR3 DNA sequence: TGTGCCAGCAGTTGGGGACTAGCGGGGAAGGAGGACAATGAGCAGTTCTTC.

This clonotype was detected a few times. The genes are TRBV5-1 and TRBJ2-1, with a possible D match to TRBD1 (5 bases). Per germline, CDR1 SGHRS and CDR2 YFSETQ. The CDR3 loop spans 14 amino acids. V was shortened by 0 bases and J by 9 bases, with 13 bases between the two germline ends. The CDR3 sequence: CASSLGAGSVEQFF. The DNA for the CDR3 is TGCGCCAGCAGCTTGGGGGCAGGGTCGGTTGAGCAGTTCTTC.

In this sample, this clonotype turned up many times. J is TRBJ2-1 and V is TRBV5-1, with no clear D. The CDR3 is made up of 14 amino acids. Germline values: CDR1 SGHRS, CDR2 YFSETQ. Deletions cut 6 bases from V and 8 bases from J, with 18 bases between. This CDR3 is CASTMGNPFDEQFF. In DNA, the CDR3 is TGCGCCAGCACGATGGGGAACCCCTTCGATGAGCAGTTCTTC. The whole variable domain, remainder taken from reference TRBV5-1 and TRBJ2-1, is KAGVTQTPRYLIKTRGQQVTLSCSPISGHRSVSWYQQTPGQGLQFLFEYFSETQRNKGNFPGRFSGRQFSNSRSEMNVSTLELGDSALYLCASTMGNPFDEQFFGPGTRLTVL.

This chain connects TRBV5-1 to TRBJ2-1; 7 bases fit TRBD2. The CDR3 consists of 16 residues. Germline CDR1 SGHRS, CDR2 YFSETQ. Trimming removed 0 bases from V and 5 bases from J; junction bases left unmatched: 8. CDR3 nucleotides: TGCGCCAGCAGCTTGGTAAGCGGGGTAAGGCACAATGAGCAGTTCTTC. Its translation is CASSLVSGVRHNEQFF.

This clonotype showed up just a few times. V usage is TRBV27 and J usage is TRBJ1-5; the match to TRBD1 covers 7 bases. The germline V gene encodes CDR1 MNHEY and CDR2 SMNVEV (reference sequence). The V gene end was trimmed by 2 bases and the J gene end by 2 bases; junction bases not matched to a gene: 3. There are 15 residues in the CDR3. The CDR3 DNA follows: TGTGCCAGCAGTTTAGAAGGACAGGGCAATCAGCCCCAGCATTTT. Its translation is CASSLEGQGNQPQHF.

The chain combines TRBV4-1 with TRBJ2-5; a possible D gene is TRBD2 (6 bases). V lost 6 bases to trimming and J lost 2 bases, with 25 bases between them. This CDR3 is 18 amino acids long. Germline CDR1 reads MGHRA; CDR2 reads YSYEKL. CDR3 nucleotides: TGCGCCAGCAGTTCCGCAGTCGCGCCGGGGGTGTGGCAAGAGACCCAGTACTTC. It is translated as CASSSAVAPGVWQETQYF.

This clonotype was recorded at least ten times. CDR3 nucleotide sequence: TGTGCCAGCAGCCAGGGGACTAGCAATCAGCCCCAGCATTTT. As protein: CASSQGTSNQPQHF. The V gene is TRBV7-9, the J gene TRBJ1-5, with D maybe TRBD1 (6 bases). The V gene lost 5 bases and the J gene lost 0 bases, with 8 bases spanning the gap. CDR1 and CDR2 (germline): SEHNR, FQNEAQ (reference sequence). This CDR3 is built from 14 residues.

This clonotype has a handful of counts. V gene TRBV27 combines with J gene TRBJ1-1; D might be TRBD1 (6 bases). Trimming pared 5 bases from V and 2 bases from J, leaving 18 bases between. Germline CDR1 and CDR2: MNHEY and SMNVEV (reference sequence). The CDR3 is 16 amino acids. CDR3 sequence (DNA): TGTGCCAGCAGTAGGGGGAAATCCCTCCCTAACACTGAAGCTTTCTTT. Its protein product is CASSRGKSLPNTEAFF.

This chain connects TRBV7-9 to TRBJ2-5; D might be TRBD2 (6 bases). Germline V gives CDR1 SEHNR, CDR2 FQNEAQ (reference sequence). There are 16 residues in the CDR3. Trimming took off 1 base at V and 1 base at J, with 13 bases between the two ends. This CDR3 is CASSLEAGRSQETQYF. The CDR3 DNA sequence: TGTGCCAGCAGCTTAGAGGCGGGACGGTCCCAAGAGACCCAGTACTTC.

In its sample, this clonotype was seen a few times. The chain joins TRBV18 to TRBJ1-1; D call uncertain. V lost 1 base and J 1 base, leaving 7 bases between the germline ends. The CDR3 runs to 14 residues. CDR1 and CDR2 from the germline V gene are KGHSH and LQKENI. The CDR3 coding sequence is TGTGCCAGCTCACCACAGGTTAGGAACACTGAAGCTTTCTTT. This codes for CASSPQVRNTEAFF. The whole variable domain, filled in from reference TRBV18 and TRBJ1-1, reads NAGVMQNPRHLVRRRGQEARLRCSPMKGHSHVYWYRQLPEEGLKFMVYLQKENIIDESGMPKERFSAEFPKEGPSILRIQQVVRGDSAAYFCASSPQVRNTEAFFGQGTRLTVV.

The chain combines TRBV10-3 with TRBJ2-6; 8 bases line up with TRBD1. The CDR3 extends over 17 amino acids. The V gene's germline CDR1 is ENHRY and CDR2 SYGVKD. V lost 11 bases, J lost 0 bases, and 12 bases stayed unmatched. CDR3 in amino acids: CAVRAGTGISGANVLTF. In nucleotides, the CDR3 is TGTGCCGTAAGAGCCGGGACAGGAATCTCTGGGGCCAACGTCCTGACTTTC.

V gene TRBV20-1 combines with J gene TRBJ2-1, with 7 bases identical to TRBD2. Germline trimming cut 0 bases from V and 4 bases from J; bases unmatched to any gene: 15. CDR3 length: 18 residues. The germline gives CDR1 DFQATT, CDR2 SNEGSKA (reference sequence). The CDR3 is CSARDIKALADIYNEQFF. The DNA for the CDR3 is TGCAGTGCTAGAGATATAAAAGCGCTAGCGGACATTTACAATGAGCAGTTCTTC.

The chain uses TRBV5-1 and TRBJ2-1; D gene uncertain. The CDR3 totals 16 residues. V was pared by 4 bases and J by 5 bases, with 19 bases between. CDR1 and CDR2 (germline): SGHRS, YFSETQ. CDR3 DNA: TGCGCCAGCAGCCGGAAGGGTAGCAATCAAAACAATGAGCAGTTCTTC. Residues: CASSRKGSNQNNEQFF.

This clonotype was observed a few times. The CDR3 bases are TGCAGTGCTAGAGACAACCAGCGGGAGGGCTCCCCGGAGGCCGGGGAGCTGTTTTTT. It is translated as CSARDNQREGSPEAGELFF. This chain connects TRBV20-1 to TRBJ2-2; 10 bases line up with TRBD2. Trimming removed 0 bases from V and 6 bases from J; junction bases left unmatched: 16. Per germline, CDR1 DFQATT and CDR2 SNEGSKA (reference sequence). The CDR3 is made up of 19 amino acids.

This clonotype was counted a few times. The gene calls are TRBV29-1 and TRBJ2-2; TRBD1 matches 7 bases. The CDR3 is made up of 13 amino acids. The ends lost 4 bases at V and 5 bases at J; junction bases unmatched: 4. In germline, CDR1 is SQVTM, CDR2 ANQGSEA. The CDR3 nucleotides read TGCAGCGTTGGAGGGGGCGGAACCGGGGAGCTGTTTTTT. It specifies CSVGGGGTGELFF.

At least ten counts were recorded for this clonotype. J is TRBJ2-4 and V is TRBV20-1, with TRBD2 matching over 10 bases. CDR1 and CDR2 from the germline V gene are DFQATT and SNEGSKA (reference sequence). The junction had 13 bases not matched to a gene; V was cut back by 6 bases and J by 8 bases. The CDR3 consists of 15 residues. CDR3 sequence (DNA): TGCAGTGCGACCGTTGAAGCGGGGGGGTGGGACATTCAGTACTTC. It specifies CSATVEAGGWDIQYF.

CDR3 region: CSVRSYNEQFF. The CDR3 nucleotides read TGCAGCGTTCGTTCCTACAATGAGCAGTTCTTC. This sequence joins TRBV29-1 and TRBJ2-1; D remains unclear. Between the trimmed V and J ends, which lost 5 bases and 1 base, there was a span of 3 bases. Germline V gives CDR1 SQVTM, CDR2 ANQGSEA. The CDR3 consists of 11 residues.

The chain uses TRBV12-3 or TRBV12-4 and TRBJ2-1; 9 nucleotides line up with TRBD2. The CDR3 is 15 amino acids. J was trimmed by 5 bases and V by 3 bases; bases with no gene match: 5. The CDR3 DNA sequence: TGTGCCAGCAGTTTTGGCGGGAGGGCCGACAATGAGCAGTTCTTC. It is translated as CASSFGGRADNEQFF.

The CDR3 nucleotides read TGTGCCATCAGATACGGACTAGCGGGAGGGCCGGGGACAGATACGCAGTATTTT. Protein: CAIRYGLAGGPGTDTQYF. V gene TRBV2 combines with J gene TRBJ2-3, with 15 nucleotides matching TRBD2. The CDR3 is 18 amino acids. Germline CDR1 is SNHLY and CDR2 is FYNNEI. Trimming cost V 10 bases and J 3 bases; bases outside gene matches: 14.